The 9 T cell receptor beta chains below were found in one sample sequenced in a study of identical twins. MiXCR, run by TCRdb on the 5' RACE reads, gives a single entry per CDR3 protein. The repertoire holds hundreds of thousands of distinct CDR3 sequences, with 20% to 25% as singletons. These data were also reused for a study on T cells expressing NK-cell markers.

The source material was CD4+ T cells sorted from blood. These receptors all come from a woman aged 18-29 years in good health.

This clonotype was seen many times. V usage is TRBV4-2 and J usage is TRBJ2-1; 8 nucleotides agree with TRBD2. J gave up 0 bases and V 1 base, and 8 bases lay outside the gene matches. The CDR3 is made up of 18 amino acids. The germline V gene has CDR1 LGHNA and CDR2 YNFKEQ. Written as DNA, the CDR3 is TGTGCCAGCAGCCAAGTCCCCGAGCGGGGGTACTCCTACAATGAGCAGTTCTTC. It codes for CASSQVPERGYSYNEQFF.

This sequence joins TRBV28 and TRBJ2-3; 7 bases are a match to TRBD1. V gave up 6 bases and J gave up 7 bases; unmatched junction bases: 7. The CDR3 runs to 13 residues. The V gene's germline CDR1 is MDHEN and CDR2 SYDVKM. CDR3 bases: TGTGCCAGCAGCAGGGGGTCGGGAAATACGCAGTATTTT. Protein: CASSRGSGNTQYF. The whole variable domain, filled in from reference TRBV28 and TRBJ2-3, reads DVKVTQSSRYLVKRTGEKVFLECVQDMDHENMFWYRQDPGLGLRLIYFSYDVKMKEKGDIPEGYSVSREKKERFSLILESASTNQTSMYLCASSRGSGNTQYFGPGTRLTVL.

This clonotype has only a few counts. This chain links TRBV6-1 with TRBJ1-6; D remains ambiguous. Per the germline V gene, CDR1 is MNHNS and CDR2 is SASEGT. The CDR3 runs to 16 residues. Trimming took 5 bases from V and 0 from J, leaving 11 bases between them. CDR3 amino acids: CASSTTGSSYNSPLHF. CDR3 nucleotides: TGTGCCAGCAGTACGACGGGGAGCTCCTATAATTCACCCCTCCACTTT.

This clonotype appeared a few times. The chain combines TRBV20-1 with TRBJ2-7, with 7 bases that match TRBD2. Germline CDR1 is DFQATT and CDR2 is SNEGSKA (reference sequence). This CDR3 has 15 residues. J was trimmed by 2 bases and V by 3 bases; bases with no gene match: 10. CDR3 sequence (DNA): TGCAGTGCTAGTCGCCCTAGCGGAGGCCCCTACGAGCAGTACTTC. Translated: CSASRPSGGPYEQYF.

The chain is built from TRBV5-5 and TRBJ2-3; possible D gene TRBD2, 5 bases. CDR3 length: 15 residues. Looked up from germline, CDR1 is SGHKS and CDR2 is YYEKEE (reference sequence). Between the trimmed V and J ends, which lost 3 bases and 4 bases, there was a span of 15 bases. The CDR3 reads CASSSTGRFADTQYF. CDR3 in DNA: TGTGCCAGCAGCTCCACTGGGAGATTCGCAGATACGCAGTATTTT.

The chain couples TRBV2 to TRBJ1-1, with D perhaps matching TRBD1 (5 bases). CDR1 is SNHLY, CDR2 FYNNEI, per germline. The V gene lost 7 bases and the J gene lost 4 bases, with 16 bases spanning the gap. This CDR3 is built from 14 residues. This CDR3 reads CASTNLGEGTEAFF. CDR3 DNA: TGTGCCAGCACCAATTTAGGGGAGGGCACTGAAGCTTTCTTT.

This chain connects TRBV12-3 or TRBV12-4 to TRBJ2-5, with 7 bases fitting TRBD2. V lost 11 bases to trimming and J lost 5 bases; unmatched junction nucleotides: 14. There are 14 residues in the CDR3. The CDR3, as DNA: TGTGCCTGTTACAAGGGACTATATGGGGAGACCCAGTACTTC. Protein: CACYKGLYGETQYF.

This clonotype was counted between two and nine times. The J gene is TRBJ1-3, the V gene TRBV5-6; D unresolved. The CDR3 runs to 15 residues. V was clipped by 0 bases and J by 4 bases, with 11 bases between them. Germline CDR1 SGHDT, CDR2 YYEEEE. CDR3 bases: TGTGCCAGCAGCTTGGCCGGGGTTTTGGGAAACACCATATATTTT. Translated, it gives CASSLAGVLGNTIYF.

In this sample, this clonotype turned up once. The chain has TRBV15 and TRBJ2-1; TRBD2 matches 10 bases. CDR1 and CDR2 (germline): LNHNV, YYDKDF (reference sequence). The V segment lost 1 base and the J segment 5 bases; nucleotides outside the gene matches: 5. The CDR3 length is 16 residues. Here the CDR3 reads CATSRVGLAGDNEQFF. DNA for the CDR3: TGTGCCACCAGCAGAGTAGGCCTAGCGGGAGACAATGAGCAGTTCTTC.